This is a list of T cell receptor beta chains from one sample in a study of CD8+ T cells in alopecia areata. Generated by immunoSEQ multiplex PCR, the TCRdb table keeps only in-frame clones and is missing some. The data contain a few hundred thousand clones, 66% of them singletons. Sequencing used CD4+ T cells sorted from blood, obtained at roughly week 45, from a patient treated with tofacitinib. Every receptor here comes from a human donor with alopecia areata. Both conserved end residues are part of each CDR3. A D gene is named only where the DNA matches it firmly. Rows give clone size only sometimes, using once, few, many, or a class for an expanded clone.

CDR3 length: 14
D gene: -
J gene: TRBJ2-7
V gene: TRBV30
clone size: -
CDR3 protein: CAWTLTGFSYEQYF
CDR3 DNA: TGTGCCTGGACTCTCACAGGATTCTCCTACGAGCAGTACTTC

CDR3 length: 14
D gene: TRBD1
J gene: TRBJ1-6
V gene: TRBV6-1
clone size: -
CDR3 protein: CASRGQASGSPLHF
CDR3 DNA: TGTGCCAGCAGGGGACAGGCCTCGGGATCACCCCTCCACTTT

CDR3 length: 14
D gene: TRBD1
J gene: TRBJ2-3
V gene: TRBV29-1
clone size: -
CDR3 protein: CGEGTGLSTDTQYF
CDR3 DNA: TGCGGCGAAGGGACAGGTCTTAGCACAGATACGCAGTATTTT

CDR3 length: 14
D gene: -
J gene: TRBJ1-6
V gene: TRBV14
clone size: -
CDR3 protein: CASSRALGNSPLHF
CDR3 DNA: TGTGCCAGCAGCCGGGCCCTAGGAAATTCACCCCTCCACTTT

CDR3 length: 19
D gene: -
J gene: TRBJ2-6
V gene: TRBV5-5
clone size: -
CDR3 protein: CASSLRGILGISGANVLTF
CDR3 DNA: TGTGCCAGCAGCCTTCGAGGTATTCTTGGGATCTCTGGGGCCAACGTCCTGACTTTC

CDR3 length: 12
D gene: -
J gene: TRBJ1-2
V gene: TRBV15
clone size: -
CDR3 protein: CATSSLGVGYTF
CDR3 DNA: TGTGCCACCAGCAGTCTAGGGGTGGGCTACACCTTC

CDR3 length: 15
D gene: TRBD1
J gene: TRBJ2-3
V gene: TRBV6-5
clone size: -
CDR3 protein: CASSWTGRGPDTQYF
CDR3 DNA: TGTGCCAGCAGTTGGACAGGACGGGGCCCAGATACGCAGTATTTT

CDR3 length: 15
D gene: -
J gene: TRBJ1-6
V gene: TRBV4-3
clone size: -
CDR3 protein: CASSQDRESNSPLHF
CDR3 DNA: TGCGCCAGCAGCCAAGACAGGGAGTCAAATTCACCCCTCCACTTT

CDR3 length: 16
D gene: TRBD1
J gene: TRBJ1-4
V gene: TRBV5-1
clone size: -
CDR3 protein: CASSSRLQGESEKLFF
CDR3 DNA: TGCGCCAGCAGCTCACGACTTCAGGGGGAGAGTGAAAAACTGTTTTTT

CDR3 length: 15
D gene: TRBD1
J gene: TRBJ1-1
V gene: TRBV5-1
clone size: -
CDR3 protein: CASRSKGAGDTEAFF
CDR3 DNA: TGCGCCAGCAGGTCTAAGGGGGCGGGAGACACTGAAGCTTTCTTT

CDR3 length: 12
D gene: -
J gene: TRBJ1-2
V gene: TRBV30
clone size: -
CDR3 protein: CAWSVSIYGYTF
CDR3 DNA: TGTGCCTGGAGTGTATCAATCTATGGCTACACCTTC

CDR3 length: 13
D gene: -
J gene: TRBJ2-3
V gene: TRBV29-1
clone size: few
CDR3 protein: CSADRQNTDTQYF
CDR3 DNA: TGCAGCGCCGATCGCCAGAACACAGATACGCAGTATTTT

CDR3 length: 14
D gene: -
J gene: TRBJ2-2
V gene: TRBV14
clone size: -
CDR3 protein: CASSQLGPQTGLFF
CDR3 DNA: TGTGCCAGCAGCCAACTAGGACCCCAGACGGGGCTGTTTTTT

CDR3 length: 11
D gene: -
J gene: TRBJ1-2
V gene: TRBV10-3
clone size: -
CDR3 protein: CAISGNYGYTF
CDR3 DNA: TGTGCCATCTCAGGGAACTATGGCTACACCTTC

CDR3 length: 12
D gene: -
J gene: TRBJ1-2
V gene: TRBV25-1
clone size: -
CDR3 protein: CASSLAGYGYTF
CDR3 DNA: TGTGCCAGCAGTCTGGCCGGCTATGGCTACACCTTC

CDR3 length: 14
D gene: TRBD1
J gene: TRBJ1-2
V gene: TRBV6-1
clone size: -
CDR3 protein: CASTRDRSNYGYTF
CDR3 DNA: TGTGCCAGCACCCGGGACAGATCTAACTATGGCTACACCTTC

CDR3 length: 16
D gene: TRBD2
J gene: TRBJ2-7
V gene: TRBV5-1
clone size: once
CDR3 protein: CASSTMVAGDSYEQYF
CDR3 DNA: TGCGCCAGCAGCACGATGGTAGCGGGGGACTCCTACGAGCAGTACTTC

CDR3 length: 15
D gene: TRBD1
J gene: TRBJ1-1
V gene: TRBV6-6
clone size: -
CDR3 protein: CASSKAGQGITEAFF
CDR3 DNA: TGTGCCAGCAGTAAAGCCGGACAGGGAATCACTGAAGCTTTCTTT

CDR3 length: 13
D gene: -
J gene: TRBJ2-3
V gene: TRBV29-1
clone size: -
CDR3 protein: CSASRDSTDTQYF
CDR3 DNA: TGCAGCGCAAGTAGGGACAGCACAGATACGCAGTATTTT

CDR3 length: 15
D gene: TRBD2
J gene: TRBJ2-5
V gene: TRBV5-1
clone size: -
CDR3 protein: CASSLTGTSGETQYF
CDR3 DNA: TGCGCCAGCAGCTTGACCGGGACTAGCGGAGAGACCCAGTACTTC

CDR3 length: 15
D gene: TRBD1
J gene: TRBJ2-2
V gene: TRBV2
clone size: -
CDR3 protein: CASRATGANTGELFF
CDR3 DNA: TGTGCCAGCAGGGCCACAGGGGCCAACACCGGGGAGCTGTTTTTT

CDR3 length: 13
D gene: -
J gene: TRBJ2-7
V gene: TRBV29-1
clone size: once
CDR3 protein: CSVEDQMGVEQYF
CDR3 DNA: TGCAGCGTTGAAGATCAAATGGGTGTTGAGCAGTACTTC

CDR3 length: 15
D gene: -
J gene: TRBJ1-2
V gene: TRBV10-3
clone size: -
CDR3 protein: CAIRRKTGENYGYTF
CDR3 DNA: TGTGCCATCAGAAGAAAGACAGGAGAGAACTATGGCTACACCTTC

CDR3 length: 15
D gene: -
J gene: TRBJ2-5
V gene: TRBV15
clone size: -
CDR3 protein: CATSRDKGGPETQYF
CDR3 DNA: TGTGCCACCAGCAGAGATAAGGGTGGGCCTGAGACCCAGTACTTC

CDR3 length: 13
D gene: TRBD1
J gene: TRBJ2-7
V gene: TRBV30
clone size: -
CDR3 protein: CAWETGGTYEQYF
CDR3 DNA: TGTGCCTGGGAAACAGGGGGGACCTACGAGCAGTACTTC

CDR3 length: 16
D gene: TRBD2
J gene: TRBJ2-1
V gene: TRBV2
clone size: once
CDR3 protein: CASAASGGRLGSEQFF
CDR3 DNA: TGTGCCAGCGCAGCTAGCGGGGGCCGACTTGGTAGTGAGCAGTTCTTC

CDR3 length: 13
D gene: -
J gene: TRBJ1-2
V gene: TRBV5-6
clone size: once
CDR3 protein: CASSSDGDYGYTF
CDR3 DNA: TGTGCCAGCAGCTCGGACGGGGACTATGGCTACACCTTC

CDR3 length: 14
D gene: -
J gene: TRBJ2-1
V gene: TRBV2
clone size: few
CDR3 protein: CASSRDSYYNEQFF
CDR3 DNA: TGTGCCAGCAGTCGGGACTCGTACTACAATGAGCAGTTCTTC

CDR3 length: 12
D gene: -
J gene: TRBJ1-2
V gene: TRBV4-3
clone size: -
CDR3 protein: CASSQDAGGYTF
CDR3 DNA: TGCGCCAGCAGCCAAGATGCGGGTGGCTACACCTTC

CDR3 length: 12
D gene: -
J gene: TRBJ1-2
V gene: TRBV11-2
clone size: few
CDR3 protein: CASSGTGYGYTF
CDR3 DNA: TGTGCCAGCAGCGGCACAGGGTATGGCTACACCTTC

CDR3 length: 14
D gene: TRBD2
J gene: TRBJ2-5
V gene: TRBV29-1
clone size: -
CDR3 protein: CSVGTSHGRETQYF
CDR3 DNA: TGCAGCGTCGGGACTAGCCACGGGAGAGAGACCCAGTACTTC

CDR3 length: 13
D gene: -
J gene: TRBJ1-1
V gene: TRBV18
clone size: -
CDR3 protein: CASSPKANTEAFF
CDR3 DNA: TGTGCCAGCTCACCGAAGGCTAACACTGAAGCTTTCTTT

CDR3 length: 12
D gene: TRBD2
J gene: TRBJ2-1
V gene: TRBV29-1
clone size: -
CDR3 protein: CSVEDERGMEFF
CDR3 DNA: TGCAGCGTTGAAGATGAGCGGGGGATGGAGTTCTTC

CDR3 length: 15
D gene: -
J gene: TRBJ2-3
V gene: TRBV4-3
clone size: -
CDR3 protein: CASSQAAAASDTQYF
CDR3 DNA: TGCGCCAGCAGCCAAGCGGCGGCAGCCTCAGATACGCAGTATTTT

CDR3 length: 16
D gene: -
J gene: TRBJ2-2
V gene: TRBV4-1
clone size: few
CDR3 protein: CASSRQDLVGTGELFF
CDR3 DNA: TGCGCCAGCAGCCGACAGGACCTGGTTGGGACCGGGGAGCTGTTTTTT

CDR3 length: 13
D gene: TRBD1
J gene: TRBJ2-2
V gene: TRBV30
clone size: -
CDR3 protein: CAWSGSRGRELFF
CDR3 DNA: TGTGCCTGGAGTGGAAGCAGGGGGCGCGAGCTGTTTTTT

CDR3 length: 15
D gene: TRBD1
J gene: TRBJ2-7
V gene: TRBV30
clone size: -
CDR3 protein: CAWSAQTGGNYEQYF
CDR3 DNA: TGTGCCTGGAGTGCCCAGACAGGGGGCAATTACGAGCAGTACTTC

CDR3 length: 13
D gene: TRBD1
J gene: TRBJ2-5
V gene: TRBV5-1
clone size: once
CDR3 protein: CASSMTGLETQYF
CDR3 DNA: TGCGCCAGCAGCATGACAGGGTTAGAGACCCAGTACTTC

CDR3 length: 13
D gene: -
J gene: TRBJ1-2
V gene: TRBV19
clone size: -
CDR3 protein: CASSTGPGGGYTF
CDR3 DNA: TGTGCCAGTAGTACCGGACCGGGCGGGGGCTACACCTTC

CDR3 length: 16
D gene: TRBD1
J gene: TRBJ1-2
V gene: TRBV15
clone size: -
CDR3 protein: CATTTGQGARLSGYTF
CDR3 DNA: TGTGCCACCACCACCGGACAGGGGGCGAGGTTAAGTGGCTACACCTTC

CDR3 length: 17
D gene: TRBD2
J gene: TRBJ2-7
V gene: TRBV27
clone size: -
CDR3 protein: CASSLVWTSGVLSEQYF
CDR3 DNA: TGTGCCAGCAGTTTGGTTTGGACTAGCGGGGTTTTGAGCGAGCAGTACTTC

CDR3 length: 15
D gene: TRBD1
J gene: TRBJ1-4
V gene: TRBV6-6
clone size: few
CDR3 protein: CASSQPTGTGEKLFF
CDR3 DNA: TGTGCCAGCAGTCAACCGACAGGGACCGGCGAAAAACTGTTTTTT

CDR3 length: 12
D gene: -
J gene: TRBJ2-7
V gene: TRBV6-5
clone size: -
CDR3 protein: CASSPTGMVQYF
CDR3 DNA: TGTGCCAGCAGTCCCACAGGGATGGTGCAGTACTTC

CDR3 length: 17
D gene: TRBD1
J gene: TRBJ1-2
V gene: TRBV29-1
clone size: -
CDR3 protein: CSVKLNQGALPDYGYTF
CDR3 DNA: TGCAGCGTGAAACTTAACCAGGGGGCGCTTCCTGACTATGGCTACACCTTC

CDR3 length: 14
D gene: TRBD2
J gene: TRBJ2-3
V gene: TRBV29-1
clone size: -
CDR3 protein: CSVAQRGGTDTQYF
CDR3 DNA: TGCAGCGTTGCTCAGCGGGGGGGCACAGATACGCAGTATTTT